Listed below are T cell receptor beta chains from one sample, sequenced in a study of blood T cell repertoires in COVID-19. The method was immunoSEQ multiplex PCR; TCRdb's version includes in-frame clones alone and lacks a portion of them. The sample consists of roughly 140,000 clones, 80% to 90% of them appearing once. The sequencing sample was made of peripheral blood. The origin of the receptors is a woman aged 60-75 years with COVID-19, enrolled during active disease. The CDR3 runs from the conserved cysteine through the conserved F or W. The D gene is left open where the match is weak. A clone size is listed for some rows: how often the clone was seen (once, few, many), or a class if it is expanded.

TRBD2,TRBJ2-3,TRBV13,.,CASSLGLAGAPPDTQYF,TGTGCCAGCAGCTTAGGACTAGCGGGGGCCCCCCCAGATACGCAGTATTTT
TRBD1,TRBJ2-3,TRBV3-1/TRBV3-2,few,CASSRDREGTDTQYF,TGTGCCAGCAGCCGCGACAGGGAAGGAACAGATACGCAGTATTTT
TRBD1,TRBJ2-7,TRBV29-1,.,CSVVGTGVPYEQYF,TGCAGCGTTGTCGGCACAGGGGTCCCCTACGAGCAGTACTTC
.,TRBJ1-1,TRBV6-5,.,CASSYGQENTEAFF,TGTGCCAGCAGTTACGGGCAGGAGAACACTGAAGCTTTCTTT
TRBD1,TRBJ1-2,TRBV5-6,.,CASSPEGWTGMGGYTF,TGTGCCAGCAGCCCGGAGGGCTGGACAGGGATGGGCGGCTACACCTTC
TRBD2,TRBJ2-5,TRBV5-1,once,CASSLLGLAGLETQYF,TGCGCCAGCAGCCTATTGGGACTAGCGGGGTTGGAGACCCAGTACTTC
TRBD2,TRBJ2-3,TRBV2,.,CASNDPGLAGGQSTDTQYF,TGTGCCAGCAACGACCCCGGGTTAGCGGGGGGGCAGAGCACAGATACGCAGTATTTT
.,TRBJ2-7,TRBV7-9,.,CASSLAGGPDLGEQYF,TGTGCCAGCAGCTTAGCGGGGGGGCCAGACCTCGGGGAGCAGTACTTC
TRBD1,TRBJ1-1,TRBV19,.,CASSIELGQGTEAFF,TGTGCCAGTAGTATAGAATTAGGACAGGGTACTGAAGCTTTCTTT
.,TRBJ1-2,TRBV6-4,.,CASSSTTGGYTF,TGTGCCAGCAGCAGTACAACGGGTGGCTACACCTTC
.,TRBJ1-1,TRBV6-1,.,CASSESLNTEAFF,TGTGCCAGCAGTGAATCCCTAAACACTGAAGCTTTCTTT
TRBD1,TRBJ2-5,TRBV4-1,.,CASSQRMTGVETQYF,TGCGCCAGCAGCCAACGAATGACAGGGGTAGAGACCCAGTACTTC
.,TRBJ2-5,TRBV5-6,.,CASSLVPGGLGQETQYF,TGTGCCAGCAGCTTGGTTCCCGGGGGGCTAGGGCAAGAGACCCAGTACTTC
.,TRBJ1-1,TRBV6-5,.,CASSRTQSEAFF,TGTGCCAGCAGTAGGACACAAAGTGAAGCTTTCTTT
TRBD2,TRBJ2-1,TRBV7-7,.,CASSLGTSGGYNEQFF,TGTGCCAGCAGCTTAGGGACTAGCGGGGGGTATAATGAGCAGTTCTTC
TRBD1,TRBJ1-5,TRBV2,.,CASSERAGGRNQPQHF,TGTGCCAGCAGCGAACGGGCAGGGGGTCGCAATCAGCCCCAGCATTTT
.,TRBJ2-1,TRBV6-6,.,CASILGGGAYNEQFF,TGTGCCAGCATCCTAGGGGGGGGCGCCTACAATGAGCAGTTCTTC
TRBD2,TRBJ2-1,TRBV11-2,.,CASSLGRGGGISYNEQFF,TGTGCCAGCAGCTTGGGGAGGGGCGGGGGTATCTCCTACAATGAGCAGTTCTTC
.,TRBJ1-1,TRBV6-5,.,CASRKDSLEAFF,TGTGCCAGCAGGAAAGACAGCCTTGAAGCTTTCTTT
.,TRBJ1-2,TRBV4-1,.,CASSQAQGYYGYTF,TGCGCCAGCAGCCAAGCTCAGGGGTACTATGGCTACACCTTC
TRBD1,TRBJ2-7,TRBV20-1,once,CSAGQGYEQYF,TGCAGTGCGGGACAGGGCTACGAGCAGTACTTC
.,TRBJ2-7,TRBV6-2/TRBV6-3,.,CASSYLRGADEQYF,TGTGCCAGCAGTTACTTGCGCGGGGCAGACGAGCAGTACTTC
.,TRBJ2-5,TRBV6-5,.,CASSWGAQETQYF,TGTGCCAGCAGTTGGGGAGCACAAGAGACCCAGTACTTC
TRBD1,TRBJ2-3,TRBV6-6,.,CASSAGQGVTDTQYF,TGTGCCAGCAGTGCGGGACAGGGGGTCACAGATACGCAGTATTTT
TRBD1,TRBJ2-2,TRBV24-1,few,CATSEGQQNTGELFF,TGTGCCACCAGTGAGGGACAGCAGAACACCGGGGAGCTGTTTTTT
.,TRBJ2-7,TRBV7-9,.,CASSSSTGTLSYEQYF,TGTGCCAGCAGCTCGTCGACCGGGACACTCTCCTACGAGCAGTACTTC
.,TRBJ2-1,TRBV11-2,.,CAAGIESSYNEQFF,TGTGCCGCCGGTATTGAAAGCTCCTACAATGAGCAGTTCTTC
.,TRBJ1-1,TRBV6-5,.,CASSQDQGNTEAFF,TGTGCCAGCAGCCAGGACCAGGGGAACACTGAAGCTTTCTTT
TRBD1,TRBJ2-1,TRBV5-1,.,CASSLRAGGYTYNEQFF,TGCGCCAGCAGCTTGAGGGCAGGGGGTTATACCTACAATGAGCAGTTCTTC
.,TRBJ2-7,TRBV21-1,once,CASTLPGGGGLTTYEQYF,TGTGCCAGCACCCTACCTGGCGGGGGAGGTCTCACTACCTACGAGCAGTACTTC
.,TRBJ1-1,TRBV2,.,CASSLQGQSSRNTEAFF,TGTGCCAGCAGCCTTCAAGGACAGAGTTCACGGAACACTGAAGCTTTCTTT
TRBD2,TRBJ2-1,TRBV7-3,.,CASSLNSGGDNEQFF,TGTGCCAGCAGCTTAAATAGCGGGGGGGACAATGAGCAGTTCTTC
TRBD1,TRBJ1-5,TRBV7-8,.,CASSSLEGADQPQHF,TGTGCCAGCAGCTCCTTAGAGGGGGCAGATCAGCCCCAGCATTTT
TRBD1,TRBJ1-4,TRBV30,.,CAWSGTGWEKLFF,TGTGCCTGGAGCGGGACAGGGTGGGAAAAACTGTTTTTT
TRBD2,TRBJ2-1,TRBV29-1,.,CSAVGGGFYNEQFF,TGCAGCGCCGTCGGCGGGGGGTTCTACAATGAGCAGTTCTTC
TRBD1,TRBJ1-4,TRBV30,.,CAWSPPGQINEKLFF,TGTGCCTGGAGTCCCCCGGGACAGATTAATGAAAAACTGTTTTTT
.,TRBJ2-7,TRBV7-8,.,CASSHNTGQEQYF,TGTGCCAGCAGCCATAACACAGGGCAAGAGCAGTACTTC
TRBD2,TRBJ2-3,TRBV7-3,.,CASSPWEGRFTDTQYF,TGTGCCAGCAGCCCCTGGGAGGGTCGATTCACAGATACGCAGTATTTT
TRBD2,TRBJ2-7,TRBV11-2,.,CASSLVAGAYEQYF,TGTGCCAGCAGCCTTGTAGCGGGGGCCTACGAGCAGTACTTC
.,TRBJ1-1,TRBV4-1,once,CASSHPQRGTEAFF,TGCGCCAGCAGCCATCCACAACGGGGCACTGAAGCTTTCTTT
TRBD1,TRBJ1-1,TRBV6-5,.,CASSYSQGALVTEAFF,TGTGCCAGCAGTTACTCCCAGGGGGCGTTGGTGACTGAAGCTTTCTTT
.,TRBJ1-6,TRBV7-2,.,CASSLAQDIFNSPLHF,TGTGCCAGCAGCTTAGCCCAGGACATCTTTAATTCACCCCTCCACTTT
TRBD1,TRBJ2-3,TRBV5-1,.,CASSLQGATDTQYF,TGCGCCAGCAGCCTACAGGGGGCCACAGATACGCAGTATTTT
TRBD2,TRBJ2-5,TRBV11-2,once,CASSPPGGGWETQYF,TGTGCCAGCAGCCCGCCCGGGGGGGGGTGGGAGACCCAGTACTTC
TRBD1,TRBJ1-2,TRBV2,.,CASSTGGDGYTF,TGTGCCAGCAGTACAGGGGGGGATGGCTACACCTTC
.,TRBJ1-5,TRBV20-1,.,CSASEEASTISNQPQHF,TGCAGTGCTAGTGAGGAGGCAAGTACTATAAGCAATCAGCCCCAGCATTTT
.,TRBJ1-2,TRBV7-2,.,CASSLARGAGYGYTF,TGTGCCAGCAGCTTAGCCCGCGGGGCAGGCTATGGCTACACCTTC
TRBD1,TRBJ1-1,TRBV19,.,CASKDRGTEAFF,TGTGCCAGCAAGGACAGGGGCACTGAAGCTTTCTTT
.,TRBJ2-5,TRBV15,.,CATSRDGRRAGIRETQYF,TGTGCCACCAGCAGAGATGGTCGTCGGGCAGGGATTCGCGAGACCCAGTACTTC
.,TRBJ2-3,TRBV19,.,CASSIGGPDTQYF,TGTGCCAGTAGTATCGGGGGTCCAGATACGCAGTATTTT
TRBD2,TRBJ2-3,TRBV20-1,once,CSASATLAGGLRGTDTQYF,TGCAGTGCTAGTGCCACGCTAGCGGGGGGGCTCAGGGGCACAGATACGCAGTATTTT
.,TRBJ2-3,TRBV7-9,.,CASSLGVLVDTDTQYF,TGTGCCAGCAGCTTAGGAGTTCTGGTAGACACAGATACGCAGTATTTT
TRBD1,TRBJ2-2,TRBV4-1,.,CASSQERGQNTGELFF,TGCGCCAGCAGCCAAGAGAGGGGGCAGAACACCGGGGAGCTGTTTTTT
.,TRBJ2-5,TRBV5-4,.,CASSLTELGSGETQYF,TGTGCCAGCAGCTTGACGGAACTAGGGAGTGGAGAGACCCAGTACTTC
.,TRBJ2-5,TRBV15,.,CATQEGYQETQYF,TGTGCCACCCAGGAGGGGTACCAAGAGACCCAGTACTTC
TRBD2,TRBJ2-1,TRBV3-1/TRBV3-2,.,CASSPASGGGSYNEQFF,TGTGCCAGCAGCCCGGCGAGCGGGGGAGGATCCTACAATGAGCAGTTCTTC
TRBD1,TRBJ1-1,TRBV14,.,CASSQVTGGYTEAFF,TGTGCCAGCAGCCAAGTGACAGGGGGGTACACTGAAGCTTTCTTT
.,TRBJ2-2,TRBV11-3,.,CASSHGGSRSGGELFF,TGTGCCAGCAGCCACGGTGGGAGCAGGTCGGGCGGGGAGCTGTTTTTT
.,TRBJ1-4,TRBV30,few,CALQGANEKLFF,TGTGCCTTACAGGGAGCTAATGAAAAACTGTTTTTT
TRBD2,TRBJ2-7,TRBV4-1,.,CASRQRGEREQYF,TGCGCCAGCAGACAGCGGGGGGAGCGCGAGCAGTACTTC